Below, 5 T cell receptor beta chains from the same sample are listed, as sequenced in a study of cytomegalovirus exposure and HLA in healthy donors (dated by TCRdb to between 2016 and 2019). The protocol used for the library was the immunoSEQ multiplex PCR assay. A mixture of 60 forward primers for TCR Vbeta segments and 13 reverse primers for TCR Jbeta segments was used in the multiplex PCR. Here the immuneACCESS table is served through TCRdb, limited to in-frame sequences with V and J called. Missing clones are a known gap in these copies; in checked studies unresolved V genes cover under half, and the rest lacks a known reason. The sample yields fewer than 200,000 clones; more than 60% were counted once. Over 4% of the sample lies in the top ten. Sequenced: PBMCs. These receptors were collected from a male donor in good health and CMV-seronegative.

V gene TRBV5-5 combines with J gene TRBJ2-7, with 8 bases matching TRBD1. The CDR3 is made up of 16 amino acids. Germline-derived CDR1 and CDR2 are SGHKS and YYEKEE (reference sequence). V trimming: 5 bases; J trimming: 0 bases; junction bases outside the gene matches: 10. The CDR3 here is CASRLPSGQGSYEQYF. CDR3 DNA sequence: TGTGCCAGCAGGCTTCCTTCCGGACAGGGCTCCTACGAGCAGTACTTC. The variable domain in full, completed from reference TRBV5-5 and TRBJ2-7, reads DAGVTQSPTHLIKTRGQQVTLRCSPISGHKSVSWYQQVLGQGPQFIFQYYEKEERGRGNFPDRFSARQFPNYSSELNVNALLLGDSALYLCASRLPSGQGSYEQYFGPGTRLTVT.

This clone was observed once. The rearrangement joins TRBV6-1 to TRBJ2-7, with a tentative D call TRBD2 (7 bases). The CDR3 is made up of 15 amino acids. V lost 2 bases and J lost 2, with 13 bases in between. Germline loops: CDR1 MNHNS, CDR2 SASEGT. The CDR3 reads CASSERQRDTYEQYF. The CDR3 coding sequence is TGTGCCAGCAGTGAAAGACAGCGGGACACCTACGAGCAGTACTTC.

This chain links TRBV7-2 with TRBJ2-4, with 10 bases matching TRBD2. Germline trimming cut 1 base from V and 2 bases from J; bases unmatched to any gene: 11. This CDR3 has 19 amino acids. Germline-derived CDR1 and CDR2 are SGHTA and FQGNSA. The CDR3 sequence is CASSLGYRVTSGSKNIQYF. CDR3 DNA: TGTGCCAGCAGCTTAGGGTACAGGGTGACTAGCGGGTCCAAAAACATTCAGTACTTC.

The genes are TRBV28 and TRBJ1-5; 8 bases align to TRBD1. V lost 6 bases and J lost 7; bases outside the gene matches: 14. Germline CDR1 is MDHEN and CDR2 is SYDVKM. The CDR3 length is 16 residues. The CDR3 sequence: CASRRTGRRYWQPQHF. Written as DNA, the CDR3 is TGTGCCAGCAGACGGACAGGGCGGCGGTATTGGCAGCCCCAGCATTTT.

This sequence joins TRBV5-1 and TRBJ1-1; 10 nucleotides agree with TRBD1. V lost 4 bases, J lost 1 base, and 4 bases stayed unmatched. The CDR3 extends over 15 amino acids. The germline V gene encodes CDR1 SGHRS and CDR2 YFSETQ. CDR3 nucleotide sequence: TGCGCCAGCAGCACCGACAGGGGGCCGAACACTGAAGCTTTCTTT. Protein sequence: CASSTDRGPNTEAFF.